This T cell receptor beta chain was identified during a study of blood T cells in healthy people across ages. The CDR3 is 13 amino acids. Germline loops: CDR1 DFQATT, CDR2 SNEGSKA (reference sequence). V dropped 6 bases and J dropped 3 bases, with 15 bases sitting between them. Study results and caveats: The lack of PBMC sorting stopped any conclusive naive versus antigen-experienced comparison. Among long-lived donors, naive CD4+ cells were more numerous and diversity higher than in aged donors. The diversity estimates, figures obtained from one million T cells, were considered underestimates. Per million T cells, TCR beta diversity dropped about linearly as age rose.

As concerns this clonotype: The antigen is undetermined.

Primers used in a second PCR of roughly 6 to 12 cycles were a sample-barcoded 5' primer and a J-beta primer mix. One entry per CDR3 protein results from TCRdb running MiXCR on the 5' RACE reads. Found here are approximately 1.5 million distinct CDR3 sequences, 34% of them singletons; the top ten hold 10% to 12%. The sequencing sample was made of blood. V usage is TRBV20-1 and J usage is TRBJ2-7; perhaps TRBD2 as D (6 bases). The TCR was taken from a woman in her 30s in good health. CDR3 DNA: TGCAGTGCGGGGGGTAGGGTTCGCTACGAGCAGTACTTC. The encoded protein is CSAGGRVRYEQYF.